This is a list of T cell receptor beta chains from one sample in a study. In TCRdb, the 5' RACE reads were re-called with MiXCR into one record per CDR3 protein. In the table there are tens of thousands of distinct CDR3 sequences, more than 25% of which are singletons. Sequencing used naive CD4+ T cells sorted from blood. The receptors were gathered from a female donor with breast cancer. The CDR3 runs from the conserved cysteine through the conserved F or W. A D gene is named only where the DNA matches it firmly. Clone size is stated in some rows and not others, as once, few, many or a class when expanded.

CDR3 protein: CASSLVAGPQTEAFF
CDR3 DNA: TGTGCCAGCAGCTTAGTTGCAGGGCCGCAAACTGAAGCTTTCTTT
clone size: medium-sized
V gene: TRBV7-9
J gene: TRBJ1-1
D gene: .

CDR3 protein: CASSLNTGAIYF
CDR3 DNA: TGTGCCAGCAGTCTAAACACCGGGGCCATATATTTT
clone size: .
V gene: TRBV28
J gene: TRBJ1-3
D gene: .

CDR3 protein: CASSEELAGRNNEQFF
CDR3 DNA: TGTGCCAGCAGTGAGGAACTAGCGGGTAGAAACAATGAGCAGTTCTTC
clone size: .
V gene: TRBV6-4
J gene: TRBJ2-1
D gene: TRBD2

CDR3 protein: CASSHILAGGYNEQFF
CDR3 DNA: TGTGCCAGCAGCCATATACTAGCGGGGGGCTACAATGAGCAGTTCTTC
clone size: few
V gene: TRBV3-1
J gene: TRBJ2-1
D gene: TRBD2

CDR3 protein: CASSEVANIQYF
CDR3 DNA: TGTGCCAGCAGTGAAGTGGCTAACATTCAGTACTTC
clone size: few
V gene: TRBV2
J gene: TRBJ2-4
D gene: .

CDR3 protein: CASSHFAGTGNSYEQYF
CDR3 DNA: TGTGCCAGCAGCCACTTCGCAGGGACAGGCAACTCCTACGAGCAGTACTTC
clone size: .
V gene: TRBV3-1
J gene: TRBJ2-7
D gene: TRBD1

CDR3 protein: CASSQEVARGRPSAYEQYF
CDR3 DNA: TGCGCCAGCAGCCAAGAAGTAGCCAGGGGGCGCCCCTCCGCCTACGAGCAGTACTTC
clone size: .
V gene: TRBV4-1
J gene: TRBJ2-7
D gene: TRBD1

CDR3 protein: CASTDRAQQPQHF
CDR3 DNA: TGTGCCAGCACTGACAGGGCTCAGCAGCCCCAGCATTTT
clone size: once
V gene: TRBV16
J gene: TRBJ1-5
D gene: TRBD1

CDR3 protein: CASSVGLAGRSTGELFF
CDR3 DNA: TGCGCCAGCAGCGTGGGACTAGCGGGGAGATCCACCGGGGAGCTGTTTTTT
clone size: .
V gene: TRBV5-1
J gene: TRBJ2-2
D gene: TRBD2

CDR3 protein: CAGTSGYNEQFF
CDR3 DNA: TGTGCCGGGACTAGCGGCTACAATGAGCAGTTCTTC
clone size: .
V gene: TRBV30
J gene: TRBJ2-1
D gene: TRBD2

CDR3 protein: CASSYSSSGRDYEQYF
CDR3 DNA: TGTGCCAGCAGTTACTCGAGTTCCGGTAGAGACTACGAGCAGTACTTC
clone size: .
V gene: TRBV6-5
J gene: TRBJ2-7
D gene: .

CDR3 protein: CASRGTGVDTQYF
CDR3 DNA: TGTGCCAGCAGAGGAACGGGCGTAGATACGCAGTATTTT
clone size: .
V gene: TRBV6-5
J gene: TRBJ2-3
D gene: .

CDR3 protein: CASSAPGQLNTEAFF
CDR3 DNA: TGTGCCAGCAGCGCTCCGGGGCAGCTGAACACTGAAGCTTTCTTT
clone size: few
V gene: TRBV9
J gene: TRBJ1-1
D gene: .

CDR3 protein: CASTREGVGGAGELFF
CDR3 DNA: TGTGCCAGCACCCGGGAGGGGGTTGGAGGGGCCGGGGAGCTGTTTTTT
clone size: few
V gene: TRBV12-3/TRBV12-4
J gene: TRBJ2-2
D gene: TRBD2

CDR3 protein: CAPRGDRPADTQYF
CDR3 DNA: TGTGCCCCTAGGGGGGACAGACCGGCCGATACGCAGTATTTT
clone size: few
V gene: TRBV27
J gene: TRBJ2-3
D gene: .

CDR3 protein: CASTLIGIVNTGELFF
CDR3 DNA: TGTGCCAGCACCTTAATAGGGATCGTTAACACCGGGGAGCTGTTTTTT
clone size: many
V gene: TRBV6-2/TRBV6-3
J gene: TRBJ2-2
D gene: .

CDR3 protein: CASKTASSYEQYF
CDR3 DNA: TGTGCCAGCAAGACCGCTAGCTCCTACGAGCAGTACTTC
clone size: many
V gene: TRBV6-2/TRBV6-3
J gene: TRBJ2-7
D gene: .

CDR3 protein: CASGRRGGEQYF
CDR3 DNA: TGTGCCAGCGGTCGTCGGGGTGGCGAGCAGTACTTC
clone size: many
V gene: TRBV6-1
J gene: TRBJ2-7
D gene: .

CDR3 protein: CASSLMGQGGNEQFF
CDR3 DNA: TGTGCCAGCAGCTTAATGGGACAGGGAGGCAATGAGCAGTTCTTC
clone size: few
V gene: TRBV7-3
J gene: TRBJ2-1
D gene: TRBD1

CDR3 protein: CASGSLSTDTQYF
CDR3 DNA: TGTGCCAGCGGGAGTCTAAGCACAGATACGCAGTATTTT
clone size: .
V gene: TRBV7-6
J gene: TRBJ2-3
D gene: .

CDR3 protein: CASSSDRGLSYGYTF
CDR3 DNA: TGTGCCAGCAGTAGTGACAGGGGGCTCTCCTATGGCTACACCTTC
clone size: medium-sized
V gene: TRBV2
J gene: TRBJ1-2
D gene: TRBD1

CDR3 protein: CASNRRQGSKLFF
CDR3 DNA: TGTGCCAGCAATCGCCGACAGGGATCGAAACTGTTTTTT
clone size: .
V gene: TRBV6-5
J gene: TRBJ1-4
D gene: TRBD1

CDR3 protein: CASSPRDRGWEGAKNIQYF
CDR3 DNA: TGTGCCAGCAGTCCCCGGGACAGGGGTTGGGAAGGAGCCAAAAACATTCAGTACTTC
clone size: .
V gene: TRBV6-1
J gene: TRBJ2-4
D gene: TRBD1

CDR3 protein: CASRGRGPTFYNEQFF
CDR3 DNA: TGTGCCAGCAGAGGCAGGGGGCCCACATTTTACAATGAGCAGTTCTTC
clone size: many
V gene: TRBV27
J gene: TRBJ2-1
D gene: TRBD1

CDR3 protein: CASSGNRWELFF
CDR3 DNA: TGTGCCAGCAGTGGAAACCGGTGGGAGCTGTTTTTT
clone size: .
V gene: TRBV2
J gene: TRBJ2-2
D gene: .